These T cell receptor beta chains were read from a single sample in a study of blood T cell repertoires in COVID-19. The repertoire was sequenced with immunoSEQ multiplex PCR; TCRdb's copy has only in-frame clones and lacks some. This table has 150,000 to 200,000 clones, about 89% appearing once. Sequencing was performed on peripheral blood. The receptors here all came from a man between 18 and 29 years old who had recovered from COVID-19. CDR3s include the opening cysteine and the closing phenylalanine or tryptophan. D genes are given only for firm matches.

j_call d_call v_call cdr3_aa
TRBJ1-1 . TRBV29-1 CSVDFRNTEAFF
TRBJ2-1 . TRBV6-5 CASRNRGNEQFF
TRBJ2-3 TRBD1 TRBV7-9 CASSLGQGGSKTDTQYF
TRBJ1-4 TRBD1 TRBV9 CASSAGGSNEKLFF
TRBJ2-1 TRBD1 TRBV2 CASRGYRGHNEQFF
TRBJ1-4 . TRBV28 CASRIEYNEKLFF
TRBJ2-3 TRBD2 TRBV19 CASSISPGLASTDTQYF
TRBJ2-7 TRBD2 TRBV7-6 CASSRRSGNSYEQYF
TRBJ2-2 . TRBV4-1 CASSQAGQKTGELFF
TRBJ2-5 . TRBV27 CASSPVGGLQETQYF
TRBJ2-7 . TRBV5-1 CASSWGGEQYF
TRBJ2-1 . TRBV12-3/TRBV12-4 CASSFVPGHEQFF
TRBJ1-1 . TRBV27 CASSHGVGTEAFF
TRBJ1-2 TRBD1 TRBV5-1 CASSPPGQGIYGYTF
TRBJ2-3 . TRBV18 CASSPTASTDTQYF
TRBJ1-2 . TRBV5-6 CASRGPRRDYGYTF
TRBJ1-3 . TRBV29-1 CSVDGGTSGNTIYF
TRBJ2-1 TRBD2 TRBV29-1 CSVAWGYTSGIGGNEQFF
TRBJ2-7 TRBD2 TRBV27 CASTSLAGFTYEQYF
TRBJ2-3 . TRBV20-1 CSASPTPAGGDTQYF
TRBJ1-1 . TRBV10-3 CAISRERGGTEAFF
TRBJ2-5 TRBD2 TRBV10-3 CASGTSGYQETQYF
TRBJ1-2 . TRBV11-2 CASSLEGAGNYGYTF
TRBJ2-1 . TRBV6-5 CASSYSDSNEQFF
TRBJ2-7 . TRBV9 CASSVGGSTGYEQYF
TRBJ2-2 . TRBV5-1 CASSLGHREGTGELFF
TRBJ2-7 TRBD1 TRBV5-1 CASSLDDGQGDEQYF
TRBJ2-2 . TRBV7-2 CASSSDTGELFF
TRBJ1-5 TRBD1 TRBV19 CASRFVWTGKGVNQPQHF
TRBJ1-5 . TRBV18 CASSPTAAPGGNQPQHF
TRBJ1-6 TRBD1 TRBV30 CAWRPGQGTSPLHF
TRBJ2-1 TRBD1 TRBV19 CASSRDRAKFF
TRBJ1-5 . TRBV19 CASSIAGGPGNQPQHF
TRBJ2-5 TRBD2 TRBV9 CASSALAGVETQYF
TRBJ1-4 . TRBV28 CASSFSRHNEKLFF
TRBJ2-1 . TRBV6-2/TRBV6-3 CASSRSSHEQFF
TRBJ2-3 . TRBV7-2 CASSSKGGLTDTQYF
TRBJ1-1 . TRBV15 CATSRDTELHTEAFF
TRBJ1-5 . TRBV6-5 CASSQDSSNQPQHF
TRBJ2-1 TRBD1 TRBV3-1/TRBV3-2 CASSPPDRGGNEQFF
TRBJ2-7 TRBD1 TRBV6-6 CASRGQGAFEQYF